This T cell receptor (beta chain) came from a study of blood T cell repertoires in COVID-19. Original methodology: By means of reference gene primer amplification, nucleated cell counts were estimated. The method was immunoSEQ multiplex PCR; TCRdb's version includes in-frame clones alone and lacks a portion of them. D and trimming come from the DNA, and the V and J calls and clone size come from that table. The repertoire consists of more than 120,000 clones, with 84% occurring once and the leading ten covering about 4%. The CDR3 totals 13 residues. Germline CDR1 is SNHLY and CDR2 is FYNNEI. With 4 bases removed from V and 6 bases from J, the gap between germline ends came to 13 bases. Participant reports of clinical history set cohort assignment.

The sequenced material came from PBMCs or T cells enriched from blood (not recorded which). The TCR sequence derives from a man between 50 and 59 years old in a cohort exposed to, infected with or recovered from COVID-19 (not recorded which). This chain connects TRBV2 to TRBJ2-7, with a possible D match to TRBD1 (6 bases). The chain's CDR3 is CASSAKQGTEQYF. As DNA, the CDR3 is TGTGCCAGCAGTGCCAAACAGGGTACCGAGCAGTACTTC.